This entry concerns a single T cell receptor (beta chain). The source of the sample is a study of blood T cell repertoires in COVID-19. In the study overall: Collection of acute and convalescent COVID-19 samples took place in the United States, Italy and Spain.

Authors' methods: How many nucleated cells were present was estimated from reference gene primer amplification. TCRdb's table, derived via immunoSEQ multiplex PCR, lists solely in-frame clones and lacks some. V and J calls and clone size are copied from that table; D and trimming were computed from the DNA. The table includes under 350,000 clones, roughly 86% detected once. The CDR3 has 16 residues. Trimming removed 2 bases from V and 8 bases from J; junction bases left unmatched: 16. CDR1 and CDR2 (germline): GTSNPN, SVGIG (reference sequence). The V and J genes are TRBV30 and TRBJ2-3; TRBD2 agrees at 7 bases. The sample consisted of PBMCs or T cells enriched from blood (not recorded which). The sequence was collected from a young woman who had recovered from COVID-19. CDR3 protein: CAWSPYYIRGEGTQYF. CDR3 DNA: TGTGCCTGGAGTCCTTACTATATCCGGGGGGAAGGTACGCAGTATTTT.